The 8 T cell receptor beta chains below were found in one sample sequenced in a study of shared clonotypes between healthy human individuals (dated by TCRdb to 2018 to 2020). Library generation was performed with the immunoSEQ multiplex PCR assay. This immuneACCESS table, as held by TCRdb, lists in-frame sequences with V and J called but not all clones. Of the missing ones, under half trace to an unresolved V gene in checked studies; the others have no known cause. This sample gives about 1 million clones in total; 65% to 75% of them show up just once. In total, the top ten clones hold over 1.3% of the sample. The sample was memory CD4+ T cells sorted from blood. The cell subset or site label of this sample denotes: CD45RA-negative fraction. These receptors originate from a man aged 18 to 30 in good health.

The chain uses TRBV7-2 and TRBJ2-3, with 7 bases identical to TRBD2. In germline, CDR1 is SGHTA, CDR2 FQGNSA. Trimming took 5 bases from V and 7 from J; bases not matched to a gene: 6. The CDR3 is 13 residues long. CDR3 amino acids: CASSLGLVNTQYF. In DNA form, the CDR3 reads TGTGCCAGCAGCCTAGGACTAGTTAATACGCAGTATTTT.

The chain has TRBV6-1 and TRBJ2-3, with D possibly being TRBD1 (6 bases). The CDR3 is 16 amino acids. Trimming left V 4 bases short and J 2 bases short, with 16 bases between. Looked up from germline, CDR1 is MNHNS and CDR2 is SASEGT. For the CDR3, the DNA is TGTGCCAGCAGTGTGGGGACATTTACATCCACAGATACGCAGTATTTT. Its translation: CASSVGTFTSTDTQYF.

The genes are TRBV19 and TRBJ1-1; D unclear. Trimming removed 5 bases at V and 11 bases at J, with 18 bases between. Germline values: CDR1 LNHDA, CDR2 SQIVND (reference sequence). CDR3 length equals 13 residues. The CDR3 nucleotides are TGTGCCAGTAGTCCCAGGACGGACGTCGCTGCTTTCTTT. Translation gives CASSPRTDVAAFF.

Only a few counts were recorded for this clone. The same CDR3 also results from other DNA sequences found in this sample. The rearrangement uses TRBV7-2 and TRBJ2-3, with a tentative D call TRBD2 (6 bases). CDR3 length equals 15 residues. V was clipped by 0 bases and J by 1 base, with 8 bases between them. Germline CDR1 is SGHTA and CDR2 is FQGNSA. CDR3: CASSLASGGTDTQYF. The DNA for the CDR3 is TGTGCCAGCAGCTTAGCTAGCGGAGGCACAGATACGCAGTATTTT. Combining the CDR3 with reference TRBV7-2 and TRBJ2-3 gives the whole variable domain GAGVSQSPSNKVTEKGKDVELRCDPISGHTALYWYRQSLGQGLEFLIYFQGNSAPDKSGLPSDRFSAERTGGSVSTLTIQRTQQEDSAVYLCASSLASGGTDTQYFGPGTRLTVL.

The chain employs TRBV6-6 and TRBJ1-5, with 10 bases lining up with TRBD1. Trimming took 5 bases from V and 6 from J; bases not matched to a gene: 7. Germline CDR1 reads MNHNY; CDR2 reads SVGAGI (reference sequence). CDR3 length equals 15 residues. The CDR3 region is CASSRSGQGGQPQHF. CDR3 DNA sequence: TGTGCCAGCAGTCGCTCAGGACAGGGGGGTCAGCCCCAGCATTTT.

This clone was seen once. This chain uses TRBV11-3 with TRBJ2-3; 9 nucleotides line up with TRBD1. In germline, CDR1 is SGHNT, CDR2 YENEEA. The V and J ends lost 3 bases and 2 bases, in that order; junction bases with no gene match: 6. The CDR3 spans 16 residues. The CDR3 nucleotides are TGTGCCAGCAGCTTGGGACAGGGTTCGGACACAGATACGCAGTATTTT. Residues: CASSLGQGSDTDTQYF.

The chain uses TRBV9 and TRBJ2-7; D uncertain. Germline CDR1 is SGDLS and CDR2 is YYNGEE. The CDR3 runs 13 residues. With 2 bases removed from V and 1 base from J, the gap between germline ends came to 7 bases. The CDR3 sequence: CASSVGPSYEQYF. CDR3 nucleotides: TGTGCCAGCAGCGTCGGGCCTTCCTACGAGCAGTACTTC.

The chain joins TRBV29-1 to TRBJ2-2; no clear D gene. This CDR3 is built from 13 residues. Germline V CDR1 and CDR2: SQVTM, ANQGSEA. V lost 4 bases, J lost 7 bases, and 13 bases lay in between. This CDR3 is CSVGPDLGGELFF. CDR3 coding DNA: TGCAGCGTTGGGCCCGACTTGGGCGGGGAGCTGTTTTTT.